This T cell receptor (beta chain) originates from a study of cytomegalovirus exposure and HLA in healthy donors. General study findings and limits: Confirmation in vitro established that a few CMV-associated chains were specific for CMV antigens.

A note on this clone: The antigen remains unidentified.

The V end was cut by 0 bases, the J end by 4 bases, with 13 bases between. The CDR3 spans 16 residues. Per germline, CDR1 SGHRS and CDR2 YFSETQ. The repertoire was sequenced with immunoSEQ multiplex PCR; TCRdb's copy has only in-frame clones and lacks some. The table shows 330,000 or so clones, with roughly 90% occurring only once. This TCR was sampled from a young woman in good health and CMV-seronegative. This sequence joins TRBV5-1 and TRBJ2-2; D remains ambiguous. The source material was PBMCs. CDR3 amino acids: CASSLVGGDPTGELFF. DNA of the CDR3: TGCGCCAGCAGCTTGGTTGGCGGTGACCCCACCGGGGAGCTGTTTTTT.